A single sample is the source of the 2 T cell receptor beta chains below, sequenced in a study of shared clonotypes between healthy human individuals. The assay was immunoSEQ multiplex PCR, and TCRdb's table has in-frame clones only and misses some. The table records 450,000 to 600,000 clones, around 80% of them present only once. Sample: PBMCs. The source is a woman aged 40 to 50 in good health. Some clones in this sample may be carry-over from other donors' samples.

The V call is TRBV10-1, the J call TRBJ2-5; 9 positions agree with TRBD2. CDR1 is WNHNN, CDR2 SYGVQD, per germline (reference sequence). The CDR3 length is 16 residues. V shed 4 bases and J 2 bases; nucleotides not matched to a gene: 8. CDR3 coding DNA: TGCGCCAGCAGTGCAAGTACTAGCGGGCCTCAAGAGACCCAGTACTTC. Residues: CASSASTSGPQETQYF.

V is TRBV28 and J is TRBJ2-5; possible D gene TRBD1, 5 bases. The V end was cut by 5 bases, the J end by 7 bases, with 20 bases between. CDR1 MDHEN and CDR2 SYDVKM come from the germline V gene. The CDR3 spans 15 residues. The CDR3, as DNA: TGTGCCAGCAGTCCTAGGGGTGTGGGTAAAGCGACCCAGTACTTC. Translating gives CASSPRGVGKATQYF.